This is a list of T cell receptor beta chains from one sample in a study of cytomegalovirus exposure and HLA in healthy donors. TCRdb's table, derived via immunoSEQ multiplex PCR, lists solely in-frame clones and lacks some. The sample totals some 140,000 clones. Sequencing input: PBMCs. These receptors were obtained from a woman aged 40 to 49 in good health and CMV-seronegative. CDR3s include the opening cysteine and the closing phenylalanine or tryptophan. The order of the fields is J gene, D gene, V gene, CDR3 protein, CDR3 DNA. The D gene is left open where the match is weak.

TRBJ2-7,TRBD1,TRBV11-3,CASSSTGGSYEQYF,TGTGCCAGCAGCTCGACAGGGGGCTCCTACGAGCAGTACTTC
TRBJ1-1,TRBD1,TRBV18,CASSYGQVMGRVENTEAFF,TGTGCCAGCTCCTACGGACAGGTCATGGGGAGAGTTGAGAACACTGAAGCTTTCTTT
TRBJ1-2,NA,TRBV28,CASRSGNSYGYTF,TGTGCCAGCAGGTCGGGAAACTCCTATGGCTACACCTTC
TRBJ2-7,NA,TRBV6-5,CASSLQGYEQYF,TGTGCCAGCAGTTTACAGGGTTACGAGCAGTACTTC
TRBJ2-1,NA,TRBV5-1,CASSLGRGSTLDEQFF,TGCGCCAGCAGCTTGGGAAGAGGAAGCACTTTGGATGAGCAGTTCTTC
TRBJ2-3,NA,TRBV7-2,CASSTQRSDTQYF,TGTGCCAGCAGCACTCAACGGAGCGATACGCAGTATTTT
TRBJ1-1,TRBD1,TRBV4-1,CASSHHRGTGGRSSTEAFF,TGCGCCAGCAGCCATCACCGAGGGACAGGGGGTCGGTCTAGCACTGAAGCTTTCTTT
TRBJ2-5,TRBD1,TRBV11-1,CASSSDRGQETQYF,TGTGCCAGCAGCTCAGACAGGGGACAAGAGACCCAGTACTTC
TRBJ2-2,NA,TRBV5-1,CASSFDRGTGELFF,TGCGCCAGCAGCTTTGACCGGGGCACCGGGGAGCTGTTTTTT
TRBJ2-1,TRBD2,TRBV7-3,CASRTGTSGGTRSYNEQFF,TGTGCCAGCAGGACCGGGACTAGCGGGGGAACAAGGTCCTACAATGAGCAGTTCTTC
TRBJ1-5,NA,TRBV28,CASAFPLSANQPQHF,TGTGCCAGCGCGTTTCCCTTATCCGCAAATCAGCCCCAGCATTTT
TRBJ2-7,TRBD2,TRBV15,CATSRDAGGSSYEQYF,TGTGCCACCAGCAGAGACGCCGGCGGGAGCTCCTACGAGCAGTACTTC
TRBJ2-7,TRBD2,TRBV6-5,CASSPTGGRMGEQYF,TGTGCCAGCAGTCCCACGGGGGGGCGCATGGGCGAGCAGTACTTC
TRBJ1-2,NA,TRBV7-8,CASSLNGLRGYTF,TGTGCCAGCAGCCTAAACGGTCTCCGAGGCTACACCTTC
TRBJ2-1,TRBD1,TRBV7-9,CASSYHRGYNEQFF,TGTGCCAGCAGCTACCACAGGGGCTACAATGAGCAGTTCTTC
TRBJ2-6,TRBD1,TRBV9,CASRTGIQASGANVLTF,TGTGCCAGCAGGACAGGGATCCAGGCATCTGGGGCCAACGTCCTGACTTTC
TRBJ1-2,NA,TRBV6-6,CASSDTNYGYTF,TGTGCCAGCAGTGACACTAACTATGGCTACACCTTC
TRBJ2-5,NA,TRBV7-6,CASSLVEETQYF,TGTGCCAGCAGCTTAGTAGAGGAGACCCAGTACTTC
TRBJ1-5,NA,TRBV2,CASSYTENQPQHF,TGTGCCAGCAGTTACACGGAGAATCAGCCCCAGCATTTT
TRBJ1-6,TRBD1,TRBV7-2,CASSSRQGGSPLHF,TGTGCCAGCAGCTCAAGACAGGGTGGGTCACCCCTCCACTTT
TRBJ2-3,TRBD2,TRBV2,CASSEERGTDTQYF,TGTGCCAGCAGTGAGGAGCGGGGGACAGATACGCAGTATTTT
TRBJ1-6,TRBD1,TRBV9,CASSVEDRRTYNSPLHF,TGTGCCAGCAGCGTAGAGGACAGGAGGACCTATAATTCACCCCTCCACTTT
TRBJ1-2,NA,TRBV6-1,CASSEEQGYYGYTF,TGTGCCAGCAGTGAAGAGCAGGGCTACTATGGCTACACCTTC
TRBJ2-7,NA,TRBV6-6,CASRLPQDYEQYF,TGTGCCAGCAGATTACCCCAGGATTACGAGCAGTACTTC
TRBJ1-1,TRBD1,TRBV19,CASSTLGRGLAFF,TGTGCCAGTAGTACACTTGGCAGGGGGCTCGCTTTCTTT
TRBJ2-5,TRBD1,TRBV4-3,CASSPSGQSETQYF,TGCGCCAGCAGCCCTTCGGGACAGTCAGAGACCCAGTACTTC
TRBJ1-2,TRBD1,TRBV9,CAGSVLTGAGYGYTF,TGTGCCGGCAGCGTACTAACAGGGGCAGGCTATGGCTACACCTTC
TRBJ1-5,TRBD1,TRBV5-8,CASSAGQADQPQHF,TGTGCCAGCAGCGCGGGACAGGCCGATCAGCCCCAGCATTTT
TRBJ2-4,TRBD1,TRBV18,CASSQPGQGVFVKNIQYF,TGTGCCAGCTCACAGCCGGGACAGGGGGTATTCGTCAAAAACATTCAGTACTTC
TRBJ1-1,NA,TRBV7-2,CASSQGLITEAFF,TGTGCCAGCAGCCAGGGACTGATCACTGAAGCTTTCTTT
TRBJ1-1,TRBD1,TRBV19,CASEGPGQRATEAFF,TGTGCCAGTGAGGGTCCGGGACAGAGAGCGACTGAAGCTTTCTTT
TRBJ1-4,TRBD1,TRBV7-2,CASSFGQGREKLFF,TGTGCCAGCAGCTTTGGACAGGGGAGAGAAAAACTGTTTTTT